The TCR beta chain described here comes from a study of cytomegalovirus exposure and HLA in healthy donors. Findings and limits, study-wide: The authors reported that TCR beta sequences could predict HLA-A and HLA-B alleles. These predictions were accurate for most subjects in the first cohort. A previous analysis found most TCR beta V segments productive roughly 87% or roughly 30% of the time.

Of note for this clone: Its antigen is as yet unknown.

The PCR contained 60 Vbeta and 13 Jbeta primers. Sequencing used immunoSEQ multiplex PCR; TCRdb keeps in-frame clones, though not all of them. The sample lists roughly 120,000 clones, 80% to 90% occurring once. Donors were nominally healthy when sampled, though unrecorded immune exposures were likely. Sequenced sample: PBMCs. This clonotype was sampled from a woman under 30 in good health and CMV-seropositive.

This CDR3 reads CASSHPRRGEQYF. The DNA for the CDR3 is TGTGCCAGCAGCCACCCCCGGCGGGGCGAGCAGTACTTC. J is TRBJ2-7 and V is TRBV11-2; possibly TRBD2 for D (6 bases). V lost 5 bases and J lost 6, with 14 bases in between. In germline, CDR1 is SGHAT, CDR2 FQNNGV. The CDR3 runs 13 residues.